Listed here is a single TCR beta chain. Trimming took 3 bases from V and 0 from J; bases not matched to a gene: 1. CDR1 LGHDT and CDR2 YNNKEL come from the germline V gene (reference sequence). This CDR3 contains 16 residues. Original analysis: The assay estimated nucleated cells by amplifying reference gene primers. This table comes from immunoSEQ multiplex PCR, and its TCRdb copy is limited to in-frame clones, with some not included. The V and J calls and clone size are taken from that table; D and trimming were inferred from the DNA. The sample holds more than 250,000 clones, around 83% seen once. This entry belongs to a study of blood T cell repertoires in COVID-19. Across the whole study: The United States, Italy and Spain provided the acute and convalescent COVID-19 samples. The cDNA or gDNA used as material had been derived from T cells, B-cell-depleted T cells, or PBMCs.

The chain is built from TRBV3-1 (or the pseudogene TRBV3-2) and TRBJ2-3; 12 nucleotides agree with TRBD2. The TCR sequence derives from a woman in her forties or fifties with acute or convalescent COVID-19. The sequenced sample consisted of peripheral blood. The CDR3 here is CASSQTSGGSTDTQYF. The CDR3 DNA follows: TGTGCCAGCAGCCAGACTAGCGGGGGAAGCACAGATACGCAGTATTTT.